This T cell receptor (beta chain) was documented in a study of early T cells in non-severe SARS-CoV-2 infection. Study context: From unsorted whole blood, bulk RNA was sequenced, and the chains remained unpaired. Whole-study findings and limits: Database matching using VDJdb favored anti-spike CD8 responses, with private and CD4 specificities left missing.

Unique molecular identifiers (one per individual cDNA molecule) were attached. From the 5' RACE reads, TCRdb called clonotypes with MiXCR, one entry per CDR3 protein. The sample shows over 35,000 distinct CDR3 sequences, approximately 5.9% of them seen only once. Trimming removed 1 base from V and 3 bases from J; junction bases left unmatched: 4. CDR1 is SGHTA and CDR2 is FQGTGA in the germline V gene. The CDR3 runs to 15 residues. Ten or more counts support this clonotype. What it recognizes is unknown. This chain links TRBV7-3 with TRBJ2-7; 9 bases align to TRBD2. The receptor was isolated from an adult who was a healthcare worker with PCR-confirmed SARS-CoV-2 infection or an uninfected control (not recorded which). The sample here was whole blood, taken at baseline. CDR3 sequence reads: CASSLSGGALYEQYF. In DNA form, the CDR3 reads TGTGCCAGCAGCTTAAGCGGGGGGGCACTCTACGAGCAGTACTTC.